The 16 T cell receptor beta chains in this list originate from one sample, sequenced in a study of control samples from healthy donors and cancer patients. Method: immunoSEQ multiplex PCR; TCRdb's copy keeps in-frame clones and lacks some. Here the sample spans more than 80,000 clones, 85% to 95% being singletons. The material sequenced was blood. Receptors originate from a man between 18 and 29 years old in good health.

The J gene is TRBJ1-6, the V gene TRBV5-1; 9 bases are a match to TRBD1. V trimming: 4 bases; J trimming: 6 bases; junction bases outside the gene matches: 11. This CDR3 is built from 17 residues. The germline CDR1 and CDR2 sequences are SGHRS and YFSETQ. The CDR3 sequence is CASSPLAGQGINSPLHF. DNA of the CDR3: TGCGCCAGCAGCCCCCTTGCGGGACAGGGAATTAATTCACCCCTCCACTTT. The full variable domain, rest sourced from reference TRBV5-1 and TRBJ1-6, is KAGVTQTPRYLIKTRGQQVTLSCSPISGHRSVSWYQQTPGQGLQFLFEYFSETQRNKGNFPGRFSGRQFSNSRSEMNVSTLELGDSALYLCASSPLAGQGINSPLHFGNGTRLTVT.

The rearrangement uses TRBV2 and TRBJ2-6; D not certain. Trimming cost V 5 bases and J 3 bases, with 11 bases left between them. This CDR3 has 15 residues. Germline values: CDR1 SNHLY, CDR2 FYNNEI. CDR3 sequence (DNA): TGTGCCAGCAGTCCGGTCAGGAATGGGGCCAACGTCCTGACTTTC. This translates into CASSPVRNGANVLTF.

About this clone: The junction and the germline gene differ at one end; a read error may be behind it. The chain is built from TRBV6-5 and TRBJ1-2; 8 nucleotides align to TRBD1. Germline V gives CDR1 MNHEY, CDR2 SVGAGI. There are 15 residues in the CDR3. The CDR3 loop is CASRPGQAINFGYTF. The CDR3 region has the DNA TGTGCCAGCAGGCCGGGACAGGCTATCAACTTTGGCTACACCTTC.

The rearrangement links TRBV19 to TRBJ1-1; D remains unclear. The length of the CDR3 is 12 residues. V lost 4 bases and J lost 0, with 3 bases in between. CDR1 is LNHDA and CDR2 is SQIVND in the germline V gene (reference sequence). This CDR3 is CASSRVNTEAFF. The CDR3 nucleotides read TGTGCCAGTAGTAGGGTGAACACTGAAGCTTTCTTT.

Only a few counts were recorded for this clone. This chain joins TRBV18 and TRBJ2-7, with TRBD1 identical over 10 bases. The trim removed 0 bases at V and 3 bases at J, leaving 2 bases unmatched. This CDR3 comprises 15 residues. Germline CDR1 reads KGHSH; CDR2 reads LQKENI. The CDR3 nucleotides are TGTGCCAGCTCACCACCGGGGGACAGGGGCTACGAGCAGTACTTC. Residues: CASSPPGDRGYEQYF.

Only one count was recorded for this clone. The J gene is TRBJ2-2, the V gene TRBV4-2, with TRBD2 matching over 9 bases. The CDR3 covers 17 residues. CDR1 LGHNA and CDR2 YNFKEQ come from the germline V gene. V was clipped by 0 bases and J by 5 bases; unmatched bases: 7. CDR3 sequence: CASSQEVSGGHTGELFF. In DNA, the CDR3 is TGTGCCAGCAGCCAAGAAGTTAGCGGGGGTCATACCGGGGAGCTGTTTTTT.

With respect to this clone: The junction and the germline gene differ at one end; a read error may be behind it. The chain uses TRBV11-2 and TRBJ2-2; 11 bases map to TRBD2. The CDR3 totals 16 residues. Germline V gene data show CDR1 as SGHAT and CDR2 as FQNNGV. The CDR3 coding sequence is TGTGCCAGCAGTTTAGCGGGGGGGCCGGGCACCGGGGAGCTGTTTTTT. Residues: CASSLAGGPGTGELFF.

The rearrangement links TRBV15 to TRBJ2-7; no reliable D call. Germline lookup yields CDR1 LNHNV and CDR2 YYDKDF (reference sequence). The CDR3 sequence is 10 residues long. V was trimmed by 5 bases and J by 3 bases, leaving 2 bases between them. CDR3 coding DNA: TGTGCCACCAGCCGCTACGAGCAGTACTTC. Protein sequence: CATSRYEQYF. The whole variable domain, filled in from reference TRBV15 and TRBJ2-7, reads DAMVIQNPRYQVTQFGKPVTLSCSQTLNHNVMYWYQQKSSQAPKLLFHYYDKDFNNEADTPDNFQSRRPNTSFCFLDIRSPGLGDTAMYLCATSRYEQYFGPGTRLTVT.

This clone was recorded only once. V is TRBV5-1 and J is TRBJ1-1, with D hard to call. V was clipped by 4 bases and J by 2 bases, with 9 bases between them. The germline V gene encodes CDR1 SGHRS and CDR2 YFSETQ. This CDR3 comprises 13 residues. The CDR3 sequence is CASSLGDNTEAFF. CDR3 bases: TGCGCCAGCAGCCTGGGCGATAACACTGAAGCTTTCTTT.

The chain links TRBV19 to TRBJ1-2; possibly TRBD1 for D (6 bases). CDR1 and CDR2 from the germline V gene are LNHDA and SQIVND (reference sequence). V lost 3 bases and J lost 6, with 20 bases in between. CDR3 length equals 16 residues. CDR3 nucleotides: TGTGCCAGTAGTATTCCTCGGAGGGCAGGGGTGGATGGCTACACCTTC. Amino acid sequence: CASSIPRRAGVDGYTF.

The V gene is TRBV3-1 (or the pseudogene TRBV3-2), the J gene TRBJ1-6; D gene ambiguous. The germline gives CDR1 LGHDT, CDR2 YNNKEL (reference sequence). The V end was cut by 1 base, the J end by 4 bases, with 8 bases between. This CDR3 is built from 15 residues. The CDR3 loop reads CASSQATGYNSPLHF. CDR3 in DNA: TGTGCCAGCAGCCAAGCGACGGGGTATAATTCACCCCTCCACTTT.

The chain is built from TRBV30 and TRBJ1-1; 9 positions agree with TRBD1. Germline CDR1 reads GTSNPN; CDR2 reads SVGIG (reference sequence). The CDR3 consists of 13 residues. V gave up 2 bases and J gave up 3 bases; unmatched junction bases: 1. CDR3 sequence (DNA): TGTGCCTGGAGTACAGGGGGCTACACTGAAGCTTTCTTT. Encoded protein: CAWSTGGYTEAFF.

The rearrangement joins TRBV7-2 to TRBJ2-7; D is perhaps TRBD1 (6 bases). CDR3 length: 16 amino acids. V was clipped by 0 bases and J by 5 bases, with 17 bases between them. Per germline, CDR1 SGHTA and CDR2 FQGNSA. Written as DNA, the CDR3 is TGTGCCAGCAGCTTAGCCCTGGACAGTCCCAAGGACGAGCAGTACTTC. Translated: CASSLALDSPKDEQYF.

A single count supports this clone. The chain recombines TRBV7-8 with TRBJ2-4, with D hard to call. The CDR3 is 13 amino acids. Trimming took 1 base from V and 6 from J, leaving 7 bases between them. Germline V gives CDR1 SGHVS, CDR2 FQNEAQ. CDR3 sequence: CASSLEHGNIQYF. Here the CDR3 DNA reads TGTGCCAGCAGCTTAGAACACGGAAACATTCAGTACTTC.

The V and J genes are TRBV7-2 and TRBJ2-5; D perhaps matches TRBD1 (6 bases). V was clipped by 1 base and J by 2 bases, with 8 bases between them. Per germline, CDR1 SGHTA and CDR2 FQGNSA. This CDR3 region has 14 residues. The CDR3 region has the DNA TGTGCCAGCAGCTTAGACAGGGATCAAGAGACCCAGTACTTC. Amino acid sequence: CASSLDRDQETQYF. The complete variable domain, with remaining parts taken from reference TRBV7-2 and TRBJ2-5, reads GAGVSQSPSNKVTEKGKDVELRCDPISGHTALYWYRQSLGQGLEFLIYFQGNSAPDKSGLPSDRFSAERTGGSVSTLTIQRTQQEDSAVYLCASSLDRDQETQYFGPGTRLLVL.

The V call is TRBV5-1, the J call TRBJ2-1, with D perhaps TRBD1 (5 bases). CDR1 is SGHRS and CDR2 is YFSETQ in the germline V gene. The CDR3 runs to 16 residues. With 5 bases removed from V and 7 bases from J, the gap between germline ends came to 22 bases. CDR3 nucleotide sequence: TGCGCCAGCAGTTTTTCAACAGGATATTTGGAAAATGAGCAGTTCTTC. Protein: CASSFSTGYLENEQFF.